This TCR beta chain was retrieved from a study of vaccination and CD4 T cells after COVID-19. Germline lookup yields CDR1 KGHSH and CDR2 LQKENI. The V end was cut by 3 bases, the J end by 3 bases, with 8 bases between. The CDR3 consists of 13 residues. The Oncomine TCR Beta short-read assay was applied to DNA of cultured CD4+ T cells. Via MiXCR, TCRdb re-called the PCR reads, giving one row per CDR3 protein. The sample includes about 12,000 distinct CDR3 sequences, around 40% of them seen just once. Comment on this clonotype: Its antigen remains unidentified.

Documented treatment: roughly 11-day PBMC culture with coronavirus spike peptide pools or control peptides (ViraFEST assay). Scientists separated out CD4+ T cells through negative selection following 10 days in culture. The sequencing input was cultured CD4+ T cells from blood. The receptor was derived from a human donor with COVID-19. The chain uses TRBV18 and TRBJ1-2; D is undetermined. The CDR3 DNA follows: TGTGCCAGCTCACCTGGGCAGGACTATGGCTACACCTTC. This gives the protein CASSPGQDYGYTF. The whole variable domain, filled in from reference TRBV18 and TRBJ1-2, reads NAGVMQNPRHLVRRRGQEARLRCSPMKGHSHVYWYRQLPEEGLKFMVYLQKENIIDESGMPKERFSAEFPKEGPSILRIQQVVRGDSAAYFCASSPGQDYGYTFGSGTRLTVV.